This T cell receptor beta chain comes out of a study of cytomegalovirus exposure and HLA in healthy donors. About the research overall: A later analysis reported the same platform for the roughly 110 validation repertoires and the approximately 640 first-cohort repertoires.

Repertoires were generated with immunoSEQ multiplex PCR, while TCRdb's copy carries only in-frame clones and drops some. In the table there are about 220,000 clones, over 70% of which are singletons. Germline CDR1 reads GTSNPN; CDR2 reads SVGIG (reference sequence). Trimming took off 2 bases at V and 4 bases at J, with 17 bases between the two ends. This CDR3 is 15 amino acids long. The receptor's source is a woman in her twenties or thirties in good health and CMV-seropositive. Input material: PBMCs. The gene calls are TRBV30 and TRBJ1-2; D is possibly TRBD1 (5 bases). The CDR3 protein is CAWSTGGAGGYGYTF. The CDR3 DNA reads as TGTGCCTGGAGTACGGGAGGGGCGGGAGGCTATGGCTACACCTTC.